These T cell receptor beta chains were read from a single sample in a study of T cell responses to AZD1222 COVID-19 vaccine. This table comes from immunoSEQ multiplex PCR, and its TCRdb copy is limited to in-frame clones, with some not included. This table has some 160,000 clones, 75% to 95% appearing once. Sequenced here: peripheral blood, sampled on day 0 of AZD1222 vaccination. The receptors were sampled from an adult in good health. CDR3s include the opening cysteine and the closing phenylalanine or tryptophan. Fields, in order: V gene, J gene, CDR3 protein.

TRBV5-1,TRBJ1-2,CASSLGPNSYGYTF
TRBV7-9,TRBJ2-7,CASSYSSGNDEQYF
TRBV12-3/TRBV12-4,TRBJ2-1,CASSPGWNEQFF
TRBV5-1,TRBJ2-3,CASSPTGDTDTQYF
TRBV11-1,TRBJ2-3,CASSFRGPVRTDTQYF
TRBV7-2,TRBJ2-1,CASRSDGRSRTGEQFF
TRBV6-1,TRBJ2-3,CASSEMWSGLASDTQYF
TRBV5-1,TRBJ2-1,CASSLESGEGYNEQFF
TRBV2,TRBJ1-1,CASSASGGLNTEAFF
TRBV18,TRBJ1-1,CASSPDLSPGNTEAFF
TRBV27,TRBJ1-5,CASSTGTGGGQPQHF
TRBV6-5,TRBJ1-1,CASGLNTEAFF
TRBV23-1,TRBJ2-2,CASTLGQGNTGELFF
TRBV18,TRBJ2-1,CASSPDRESYNEQFF